Listed below are T cell receptor beta chains from one sample, sequenced in a study of cytomegalovirus exposure and HLA in healthy donors. Only in-frame clones appear in the TCRdb table, and some are missing; sequencing was by immunoSEQ multiplex PCR. The table includes 25,000 to 30,000 clones, about 66% detected once. Sample: PBMCs. Receptors were obtained from a male donor in good health and CMV-seropositive. Both conserved end residues are part of each CDR3. The order of the fields is J gene, D gene, V gene, clone size, CDR3 DNA, CDR3 protein. A D gene is named only where the DNA matches it firmly. Only part of the rows carry a size: once, few, many, or a class if the clone is expanded.

j_gene: TRBJ1-2; d_gene: .; v_gene: TRBV4-1; abundance: few; CDR3nt: TGCGCCAGCAGCGACTACTATGGCTACACCTTC; CDR3aa: CASSDYYGYTF
j_gene: TRBJ1-2; d_gene: TRBD1; v_gene: TRBV28; abundance: .; CDR3nt: TGTGCCAGCAGTTTATCGGACAGGACTGACGGCTACACCTTC; CDR3aa: CASSLSDRTDGYTF
j_gene: TRBJ1-6; d_gene: TRBD1; v_gene: TRBV5-6; abundance: .; CDR3nt: TGTGCCAGCAGCTTAAGAGGACAGGGGGATTCACCCCTCCACTTT; CDR3aa: CASSLRGQGDSPLHF
j_gene: TRBJ1-5; d_gene: .; v_gene: TRBV6-6; abundance: .; CDR3nt: TGTGCCAGCAGTTATACAGGGTTGGGCCAGCCCCAGCATTTT; CDR3aa: CASSYTGLGQPQHF
j_gene: TRBJ2-1; d_gene: TRBD1; v_gene: TRBV6-6; abundance: .; CDR3nt: TGTGCCAGCAGTCGCCGACAGGGTGGGCAGTTCTTC; CDR3aa: CASSRRQGGQFF
j_gene: TRBJ2-3; d_gene: .; v_gene: TRBV9; abundance: .; CDR3nt: TGTGCCAGCAGCGGCTCGGGCACAGATACGCAGTATTTT; CDR3aa: CASSGSGTDTQYF
j_gene: TRBJ2-1; d_gene: TRBD2; v_gene: TRBV5-4; abundance: .; CDR3nt: TGTGCCAGCAGCTTGTGGACTAGCGGGGTAGCGGATGAGCAGTTCTTC; CDR3aa: CASSLWTSGVADEQFF
j_gene: TRBJ1-1; d_gene: .; v_gene: TRBV4-1; abundance: .; CDR3nt: TGCGCCAGCAGCCAAGATCCTAACCGGAACACTGAAGCTTTCTTT; CDR3aa: CASSQDPNRNTEAFF
j_gene: TRBJ2-1; d_gene: TRBD2; v_gene: TRBV7-2; abundance: .; CDR3nt: TGTGCCAGCAGCTCTAACGGGGGGACCTACAATGAGCAGTTCTTC; CDR3aa: CASSSNGGTYNEQFF
j_gene: TRBJ1-2; d_gene: TRBD1; v_gene: TRBV2; abundance: .; CDR3nt: TGTGCCAGCAGCGGACAGGGAGGGTATGGCTACACCTTC; CDR3aa: CASSGQGGYGYTF
j_gene: TRBJ2-3; d_gene: TRBD2; v_gene: TRBV19; abundance: once; CDR3nt: TGTGCCAGTAGTATCGGGACTAGCGGCACAGATACGCAGTATTTT; CDR3aa: CASSIGTSGTDTQYF
j_gene: TRBJ1-1; d_gene: .; v_gene: TRBV5-1; abundance: .; CDR3nt: TGCGCCAGCAGCTTGGAACTTCGGGACACTGAAGCTTTCTTT; CDR3aa: CASSLELRDTEAFF
j_gene: TRBJ1-1; d_gene: .; v_gene: TRBV5-1; abundance: .; CDR3nt: TGCGCCAGCAGCACGGGGAGGGGAACTGAAGCTTTCTTT; CDR3aa: CASSTGRGTEAFF
j_gene: TRBJ2-1; d_gene: .; v_gene: TRBV29-1; abundance: few; CDR3nt: TGCAGCGTGGGACCGACAGGTCCTACCTACAATGAGCAGTTCTTC; CDR3aa: CSVGPTGPTYNEQFF
j_gene: TRBJ1-2; d_gene: .; v_gene: TRBV5-4; abundance: once; CDR3nt: TGTGCCAGCAGCCCATACAGTGCTAACTATGGCTACACCTTC; CDR3aa: CASSPYSANYGYTF
j_gene: TRBJ2-5; d_gene: .; v_gene: TRBV2; abundance: .; CDR3nt: TGTGCCAGCAGGCGTCAAGAGACCCAGTACTTC; CDR3aa: CASRRQETQYF
j_gene: TRBJ1-5; d_gene: .; v_gene: TRBV6-5; abundance: .; CDR3nt: TGTGCCAGCAGTTACAGGGGAGGGAATCAGCCCCAGCATTTT; CDR3aa: CASSYRGGNQPQHF
j_gene: TRBJ2-5; d_gene: TRBD1; v_gene: TRBV6-5; abundance: .; CDR3nt: TGTGCCAGCAGTTTAATCCCGGGACAGGGACAAGAGACCCAGTACTTC; CDR3aa: CASSLIPGQGQETQYF
j_gene: TRBJ1-2; d_gene: TRBD1; v_gene: TRBV14; abundance: many; CDR3nt: TGTGCCAGCAGCCGGGAGACAGGGTTTGACTATGGCTACACCTTC; CDR3aa: CASSRETGFDYGYTF
j_gene: TRBJ2-7; d_gene: TRBD2; v_gene: TRBV5-1; abundance: .; CDR3nt: TGCGCCAGCAGCTTGGCCGGGGGGGAGTACGAGCAGTACTTC; CDR3aa: CASSLAGGEYEQYF
j_gene: TRBJ2-3; d_gene: .; v_gene: TRBV21-1; abundance: .; CDR3nt: TGTGCCAGCAGCAGGGGTTGTTGGTGGGGGCGAGTAGATACGCAGTATTTT; CDR3aa: CASSRGCWWGRVDTQYF
j_gene: TRBJ2-3; d_gene: TRBD1; v_gene: TRBV6-1; abundance: few; CDR3nt: TGTGCCAGCAGTGGGACCGAGGGGGCAACAGATACGCAGTATTTT; CDR3aa: CASSGTEGATDTQYF
j_gene: TRBJ1-1; d_gene: TRBD1; v_gene: TRBV19; abundance: .; CDR3nt: TGTGCCAGTACCAACTCCGGGACAGCTGACATTGAAGCTTTCTTT; CDR3aa: CASTNSGTADIEAFF
j_gene: TRBJ2-1; d_gene: TRBD2; v_gene: TRBV5-8; abundance: .; CDR3nt: TGTGCCAGCAGCCTTAGCGGGAGATCCTACAATGAGCAGTTCTTC; CDR3aa: CASSLSGRSYNEQFF
j_gene: TRBJ1-2; d_gene: .; v_gene: TRBV7-6; abundance: .; CDR3nt: TGTGCCAGCAGCCCGCAGGGGAACTATGGCTACACCTTC; CDR3aa: CASSPQGNYGYTF
j_gene: TRBJ2-7; d_gene: .; v_gene: TRBV29-1; abundance: .; CDR3nt: TGCAGCATCAGCCGGGGCTACGAGCAGTACTTC; CDR3aa: CSISRGYEQYF
j_gene: TRBJ1-3; d_gene: .; v_gene: TRBV11-3; abundance: .; CDR3nt: TGTGCCAGCAGCTCCCAGCCTCTGGGAGGAGGAAACACCATATATTTT; CDR3aa: CASSSQPLGGGNTIYF
j_gene: TRBJ1-1; d_gene: .; v_gene: TRBV4-1; abundance: once; CDR3nt: TGCGCCAGCAGCCACCGGGGGGAAGACACTGAAGCTTTCTTT; CDR3aa: CASSHRGEDTEAFF
j_gene: TRBJ2-1; d_gene: .; v_gene: TRBV6-1; abundance: .; CDR3nt: TGTGCCATCTCTCGGGGCAATGAGCAGTTCTTC; CDR3aa: CAISRGNEQFF
j_gene: TRBJ2-3; d_gene: TRBD2; v_gene: TRBV11-3; abundance: .; CDR3nt: TGTGCCAGCAGCTTGAGCGGGGTGGGAGATACGCAGTATTTT; CDR3aa: CASSLSGVGDTQYF
j_gene: TRBJ1-2; d_gene: TRBD1; v_gene: TRBV19; abundance: .; CDR3nt: TGTGCCAGTAGTATAAGCGGGACAGGGGGCCTTGACTATGGCTACACCTTC; CDR3aa: CASSISGTGGLDYGYTF
j_gene: TRBJ2-7; d_gene: TRBD1; v_gene: TRBV6-1; abundance: .; CDR3nt: TGTGCCAGCAGGAGGGACAGGGGGTTCAGGTACGAGCAGTACTTC; CDR3aa: CASRRDRGFRYEQYF
j_gene: TRBJ1-2; d_gene: .; v_gene: TRBV2; abundance: once; CDR3nt: TGTGCCAGCAGTGGGTCCCGGGTAGGCTACACCTTC; CDR3aa: CASSGSRVGYTF
j_gene: TRBJ1-4; d_gene: .; v_gene: TRBV6-5; abundance: .; CDR3nt: TGTGCCAGCAGGCACCCTATGGGCGAAAAACTGTTTTTT; CDR3aa: CASRHPMGEKLFF
j_gene: TRBJ1-4; d_gene: TRBD1; v_gene: TRBV18; abundance: once; CDR3nt: TGTGCCAGCTCAAGCGACAGGGGTGAAAAACTGTTTTTT; CDR3aa: CASSSDRGEKLFF
j_gene: TRBJ2-7; d_gene: .; v_gene: TRBV19; abundance: .; CDR3nt: TGTGCCAGTAGTACTGGTGACCCGGGATCCTACGAGCAGTACTTC; CDR3aa: CASSTGDPGSYEQYF